These 31 T cell receptor beta chains originate from one sample sequenced in a study of T cells in Graves' hyperthyroidism and ophthalmopathy. What was amplified from RNA transcripts were TCR beta CDR3 regions. With the HTBI primer set, the TCR CDR3 went through a first round of RT-PCR. TCRdb processed the multiplex PCR reads anew with MiXCR; each CDR3 protein has one entry. The table includes 350,000 to 400,000 distinct CDR3 sequences, over 15% detected once. The sample consisted of blood. These receptors all come from a woman younger than 30 with Graves' hyperthyroidism.

This clonotype occurred many times. The V and J genes are TRBV15 and TRBJ1-6; D not resolved. CDR3 length equals 15 residues. The V gene lost 5 bases and the J gene lost 6 bases, with 14 bases spanning the gap. The V gene's germline CDR1 is LNHNV and CDR2 YYDKDF (reference sequence). CDR3 sequence: CATSGGRPPNSPLHF. In DNA form, the CDR3 reads TGTGCCACCAGCGGCGGACGGCCGCCTAATTCACCCCTCCACTTT.

Of note for this clonotype: A much larger clonotype is one base distant, so this may be a read error. The rearrangement joins TRBV29-1 to TRBJ1-2; a possible D gene is TRBD1 (6 bases). Germline V gives CDR1 SQVTM, CDR2 ANQGSEA. The length of the CDR3 is 13 residues. For the CDR3, the DNA is TGCATCGTTGAGACAGGCCCTTATTATGGCTACACCTTC. It translates to CIVETGPYYGYTF.

This sequence joins TRBV7-2 and TRBJ1-1; 7 bases are a match to TRBD1. The ends lost 3 bases at V and 9 bases at J; junction bases unmatched: 7. The CDR3 has 13 amino acids. Looked up from germline, CDR1 is SGHTA and CDR2 is FQGNSA. Written as DNA, the CDR3 is TGTGCCAGCAGCTTCCCACAGGGGTCCCAAGCTTTCTTT. Translation: CASSFPQGSQAFF.

This clonotype was recorded many times. V gene TRBV24-1 combines with J gene TRBJ2-5; 7 nucleotides align to TRBD1. The V gene's germline CDR1 is KGHDR and CDR2 SFDVKD. CDR3 length equals 14 residues. The V gene end was trimmed by 3 bases and the J gene end by 3 bases; junction bases not matched to a gene: 3. The DNA for the CDR3 is TGTGCCACCAGTGATCCCGGGACAGAAGAGACCCAGTACTTC. It is translated as CATSDPGTEETQYF.

This clonotype showed up many times. CDR3 loop: CASSYGTGPLGYTF. The DNA of the CDR3 is TGTGCCAGCAGTTATGGGACAGGGCCACTGGGCTACACCTTC. The rearrangement joins TRBV12-3 or TRBV12-4 to TRBJ1-2, with 9 bases that match TRBD1. The V gene end was trimmed by 4 bases and the J gene end by 8 bases; junction bases not matched to a gene: 8. CDR3 size: 14 residues.

This chain uses TRBV27 with TRBJ2-7; the match to TRBD1 covers 8 bases. CDR3 length: 15 amino acids. The trim removed 4 bases at V and 3 bases at J, leaving 8 bases unmatched. CDR1 and CDR2 from the germline V gene are MNHEY and SMNVEV (reference sequence). DNA for the CDR3: TGTGCCAGCAGTTCACCCGGGACAGGTAACTACGAGCAGTACTTC. Encoded protein: CASSSPGTGNYEQYF.

At least ten counts were recorded for this clonotype. This chain joins TRBV20-1 and TRBJ1-2; possible D gene TRBD1, 6 bases. This CDR3 has 13 amino acids. Trimming left V 1 base short and J 4 bases short, with 10 bases between. The germline V gene has CDR1 DFQATT and CDR2 SNEGSKA (reference sequence). The CDR3 sequence is CSARVGHLYGYTF. The CDR3 region has the DNA TGCAGTGCTAGAGTGGGACACCTCTATGGCTACACCTTC.

In its sample, this clonotype was seen many times. J is TRBJ2-2 and V is TRBV9, with D maybe TRBD1 (5 bases). Germline CDR1 SGDLS, CDR2 YYNGEE. The CDR3 is made up of 14 amino acids. V dropped 0 bases and J dropped 8 bases, with 11 bases sitting between them. The CDR3 coding sequence is TGTGCCAGCAGCGTAGTAGGGGCCGGAGGGGAGCTGTTTTTT. It specifies CASSVVGAGGELFF.

There are many counts of this clonotype. The chain uses TRBV6-5 and TRBJ1-3, with a tentative D call TRBD1 (6 bases). The V and J ends lost 5 bases and 2 bases respectively, with 10 bases between them. Germline V gene sequence: CDR1 MNHEY, CDR2 SVGAGI. CDR3 size: 14 residues. DNA of the CDR3: TGTGCCAGCAGTAACCGGGACACTGGAAACACCATATATTTT. This gives the protein CASSNRDTGNTIYF.

This clonotype showed up many times. V gene TRBV6-1 combines with J gene TRBJ1-1, with D possibly matching TRBD1 (6 bases). CDR1 and CDR2 (germline): MNHNS, SASEGT. CDR3 length equals 13 residues. Trimming left V 4 bases short and J 6 bases short, with 12 bases between. As DNA, the CDR3 is TGTGCCAGCAGTGCCGACAGGAGGTCTGAAGCTTTCTTT. Translated, it gives CASSADRRSEAFF.

There are many counts of this clonotype. This sequence joins TRBV25-1 and TRBJ2-5; D is unresolved. The CDR3 is 16 amino acids. Germline V CDR1 and CDR2: MGHDK, SYGVNS. Trimming cost V 0 bases and J 5 bases, with 16 bases left between them. The CDR3 loop reads CASSEYKAVGRETQYF. For the CDR3, the DNA is TGTGCCAGCAGTGAATATAAGGCGGTTGGACGGGAGACCCAGTACTTC.

Many counts were recorded for this clonotype. This sequence joins TRBV10-3 and TRBJ1-2; D perhaps matches TRBD1 (6 bases). This CDR3 has 17 residues. V lost 0 bases and J 2 bases, leaving 16 bases between the germline ends. CDR1 and CDR2 from the germline V gene are ENHRY and SYGVKD. CDR3 sequence (DNA): TGTGCCATCAGTGAGTCCGGGGGGCGCGAATTCAACTATGGCTACACCTTC. Its translation is CAISESGGREFNYGYTF.

This clonotype appeared many times. This sequence joins TRBV6-1 and TRBJ2-5; a weak D match, TRBD1 (7 bases). The CDR3 runs 12 residues. Germline V gives CDR1 MNHNS, CDR2 SASEGT. V was trimmed by 6 bases and J by 4 bases, leaving 9 bases between them. The CDR3 reads CASRQGGETQYF. CDR3 coding DNA: TGTGCCAGCAGGCAGGGGGGAGAGACCCAGTACTTC.

This clonotype was observed at least ten times. This chain joins TRBV6-1 and TRBJ2-5, with TRBD2 matching over 8 bases. With V trimmed by 1 base and J by 5 bases, 3 bases remained unmatched. The CDR3 is made up of 14 amino acids. In germline, CDR1 is MNHNS, CDR2 SASEGT. CDR3 sequence (DNA): TGTGCCAGCAGTGAAGGTCCTAGCGGGGAGACCCAGTACTTC. This translates into CASSEGPSGETQYF.

This clonotype was picked up many times. CDR3 DNA: TGTGCCAGCAGCCACCGCCGCGCGTTGAATGTGGAGACCCAGTACTTC. As protein: CASSHRRALNVETQYF. This chain links TRBV11-1 with TRBJ2-5; no firm D call. Trimming left V 5 bases short and J 5 bases short, with 21 bases between. Looked up from germline, CDR1 is SGHAT and CDR2 is FQDESV (reference sequence). There are 16 residues in the CDR3.

The sample holds many counts of this clonotype. This chain uses TRBV19 with TRBJ2-7; the D is unclear. This CDR3 has 13 residues. Looked up from germline, CDR1 is LNHDA and CDR2 is SQIVND (reference sequence). V dropped 3 bases and J dropped 6 bases, with 12 bases sitting between them. The CDR3 sequence: CASSMRGASEQYF. The CDR3 nucleotides read TGTGCCAGTAGTATGAGAGGTGCGAGCGAGCAGTACTTC. Looking up the rest from reference TRBV19 and TRBJ2-7 gives the full variable domain: DGGITQSPKYLFRKEGQNVTLSCEQNLNHDAMYWYRQDPGQGLRLIYYSQIVNDFQKGDIAEGYSVSREKKESFPLTVTSAQKNPTAFYLCASSMRGASEQYFGPGTRLTVT.

V usage is TRBV9 and J usage is TRBJ2-2; D possibly corresponds to TRBD2 (5 bases). Trimming left V 3 bases short and J 1 base short, with 10 bases between. The germline V gene encodes CDR1 SGDLS and CDR2 YYNGEE. The CDR3 totals 15 residues. The CDR3 DNA is TGTGCCAGCAGCGCCGGACTGATGAACACCGGGGAGCTGTTTTTT. It translates to CASSAGLMNTGELFF.

This clonotype appeared once. It may be a read error: a sequence one base away is much more abundant. The chain has TRBV18 and TRBJ2-7; D might be TRBD1 (5 bases). Trimming took off 6 bases at V and 3 bases at J, with 12 bases between the two ends. The germline V gene has CDR1 KGHSH and CDR2 LQKENI. The CDR3 sequence is 13 residues long. The CDR3 is CASSLGQHYEQYV. As DNA, the CDR3 is TGTGCCAGCTCGCTAGGACAACACTACGAGCAGTACGTC.

This clonotype was detected ten times or more. The chain carries TRBV10-3 and TRBJ1-6; no definite D call. Germline CDR1 ENHRY, CDR2 SYGVKD. The CDR3 length is 12 residues. The V gene lost 3 bases and the J gene lost 3 bases, with 0 bases spanning the gap. CDR3 amino acids: CAISDYNSPLHF. The CDR3 region has the DNA TGTGCCATCAGTGACTATAATTCACCCCTCCACTTT.

Ten or more counts support this clonotype. This rearrangement joins TRBV6-1 to TRBJ1-1; 9 nucleotides match TRBD1. Trimming cost V 5 bases and J 4 bases; bases outside gene matches: 8. The CDR3 is 15 residues long. Germline V gene data show CDR1 as MNHNS and CDR2 as SASEGT. The CDR3 nucleotides read TGTGCCAGCAGTCCCGGACAGGGGACGGGCACTGAAGCTTTCTTT. Translating it yields CASSPGQGTGTEAFF.

This clonotype showed up many times. The chain carries TRBV10-3 and TRBJ1-5; D is ambiguous. Trimming left V 3 bases short and J 6 bases short, with 18 bases between. CDR3 size: 16 residues. Looked up from germline, CDR1 is ENHRY and CDR2 is SYGVKD. The CDR3 DNA reads TGTGCCATCAGTGATGCCGACTCTTCGATGGGTCAGCCCCAGCATTTT. It yields the protein CAISDADSSMGQPQHF.

Note on this clonotype: A much larger clonotype is one base distant, so this may be a read error. This chain links TRBV28 with TRBJ2-2; weak D call: TRBD2 (5 bases). The CDR3 is 17 amino acids. The V gene's germline CDR1 is MDHEN and CDR2 SYDVKM. The CDR3 nucleotides are TGTGCCAGCAGCAAGCACTATACCGCTGCGAACACCGGGGAGCTGTGTTTT. It encodes CASSKHYTAANTGELCF.

This clonotype was seen at least ten times. The chain joins TRBV28 to TRBJ1-2, with TRBD1 matching 7 bases. The length of the CDR3 is 14 residues. Trimming cost V 4 bases and J 4 bases; bases outside gene matches: 6. CDR1 and CDR2 (germline): MDHEN, SYDVKM. This chain's CDR3 is CASSSGTETYGYTF. CDR3 in DNA: TGTGCCAGCAGTTCCGGGACAGAAACCTATGGCTACACCTTC.

The sample holds many counts of this clonotype. The chain combines TRBV29-1 with TRBJ1-2, with 9 nucleotides matching TRBD1. V was clipped by 7 bases and J by 6 bases; unmatched bases: 6. Germline V gives CDR1 SQVTM, CDR2 ANQGSEA. CDR3 size: 12 residues. CDR3 sequence reads: CSGGDRVNGYTF. CDR3 coding DNA: TGCAGCGGCGGGGACAGGGTAAATGGCTACACCTTC. Full variable domain (outside the CDR3, taken from reference TRBV29-1 and TRBJ1-2): SAVISQKPSRDICQRGTSLTIQCQVDSQVTMMFWYRQQPGQSLTLIATANQGSEATYESGFVIDKFPISRPNLTFSTLTVSNMSPEDSSIYLCSGGDRVNGYTFGSGTRLTVV.

The genes are TRBV6-5 and TRBJ1-3; D call uncertain. The ends were cut back, 0 bases at V and 7 bases at J, with 10 bases in the middle. This CDR3 is built from 14 residues. CDR1 and CDR2 (germline): MNHEY, SVGAGI. CDR3 in amino acids: CASSYSRGGNTIYF. Written as DNA, the CDR3 is TGTGCCAGCAGTTACTCCCGGGGAGGTAACACCATATATTTT.

This clonotype was observed at least ten times. The genes are TRBV6-5 and TRBJ2-7; weak D call: TRBD1 (6 bases). CDR3 length equals 12 residues. Germline CDR1 is MNHEY and CDR2 is SVGAGI. Between the trimmed V and J ends, which lost 6 bases and 2 bases, there was a span of 8 bases. This CDR3 is CASRRGTYEQYF. The CDR3 bases are TGTGCCAGCAGGAGGGGGACCTACGAGCAGTACTTC.

This clonotype was seen repeatedly, ten times or more. The chain employs TRBV6-4 and TRBJ2-7, with D perhaps matching TRBD1 (6 bases). Germline V lookup: CDR1 MRHNA, CDR2 SNTAGT. V dropped 5 bases and J dropped 0 bases, with 11 bases sitting between them. The CDR3 extends over 14 amino acids. Written as DNA, the CDR3 is TGTGCCAGCAGTTCCCGGGACATCTCCTACGAGCAGTACTTC. Translation gives CASSSRDISYEQYF.

This clonotype was seen a few times. It may be a read error: a sequence one base away is much more abundant. The chain employs TRBV11-3 and TRBJ1-1; D is perhaps TRBD1 (6 bases). The CDR3 sequence is 13 residues long. Germline-derived CDR1 and CDR2 are SGHNT and YENEEA. CDR3 DNA: TGTGCCAGCAGGGGAGAGGGGGGCACTGAAGCTTGCTTT. Translated, it gives CASRGEGGTEACF.

This clonotype was recorded many times. This chain uses TRBV15 with TRBJ1-6, with 7 bases fitting TRBD1. V shed 0 bases, J shed 7 bases, and the junction held 9 bases outside the gene matches. Germline V lookup: CDR1 LNHNV, CDR2 YYDKDF (reference sequence). The CDR3 runs 17 residues. The CDR3 nucleotides are TGTGCCACCAGCAGAGAACTCACAGGGGCTAGCAATTCACCCCTCCACTTT. It specifies CATSRELTGASNSPLHF. Variable domain in full (rest from reference TRBV15 and TRBJ1-6): DAMVIQNPRYQVTQFGKPVTLSCSQTLNHNVMYWYQQKSSQAPKLLFHYYDKDFNNEADTPDNFQSRRPNTSFCFLDIRSPGLGDTAMYLCATSRELTGASNSPLHFGNGTRLTVT.

In its sample, this clonotype was seen many times. The chain combines TRBV29-1 with TRBJ1-1, with D maybe TRBD1 (5 bases). CDR1 and CDR2 from the germline V gene are SQVTM and ANQGSEA. V was trimmed by 3 bases and J by 4 bases, leaving 12 bases between them. The CDR3 sequence is 13 residues long. In nucleotides, the CDR3 is TGCAGCGTTGACCGGGGGAGGGGCACTGAAGCTTTCTTT. Its protein product is CSVDRGRGTEAFF.

The table lists this clonotype with many counts. This sequence joins TRBV12-3 or TRBV12-4 and TRBJ1-1, with no clear D. The CDR3 extends over 12 amino acids. V lost 8 bases to trimming and J lost 1 base, with 8 bases between them. CDR3 coding DNA: TGTGCCAGCTCTAAGGGGAACACTGAAGCTTTCTTT. Encoded protein: CASSKGNTEAFF.